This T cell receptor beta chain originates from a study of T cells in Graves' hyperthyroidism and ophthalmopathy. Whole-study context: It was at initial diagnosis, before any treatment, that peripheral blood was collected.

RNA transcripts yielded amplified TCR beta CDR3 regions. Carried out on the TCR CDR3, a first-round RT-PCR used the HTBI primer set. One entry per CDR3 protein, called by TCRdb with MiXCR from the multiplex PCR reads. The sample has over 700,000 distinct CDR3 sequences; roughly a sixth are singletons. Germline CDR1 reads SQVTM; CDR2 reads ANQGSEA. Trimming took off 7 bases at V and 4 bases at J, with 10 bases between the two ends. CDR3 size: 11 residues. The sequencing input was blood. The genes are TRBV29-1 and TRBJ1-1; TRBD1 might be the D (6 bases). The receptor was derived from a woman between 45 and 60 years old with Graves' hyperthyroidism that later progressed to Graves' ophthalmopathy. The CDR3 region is CSAGGGTEAFF. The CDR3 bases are TGCAGCGCCGGGGGCGGCACTGAAGCTTTCTTT.